This entry describes one T cell receptor beta chain. Its antigen is not yet known. Base qualities are missing; no much larger clone stands one base away. Using the deep immunoSEQ assay, TCR CDR3 regions were amplified from genomic DNA by multiplex PCR. Genomic DNA extracted from each cell subset was distributed evenly over all wells of several immunoSEQ 96-well plates, and each plate served as one replicate. Each replicate PCR for sorted subsets received 200 ng genomic DNA, equal to 30,000 or so T cell genomes. Purified libraries were measured with a Qubit 3.0 fluorometer, size-checked on a Bioanalyzer 2100, and measured again with the KAPA Library Quantification kit. Each immunoSEQ 96-well plate was sequenced on its own single-read 150-cycle Illumina NextSeq 550 flow cell. On the study's bioinformatics: The immunoSEQ output contained only junctional sequences without quality scores, so filtering could not match that applied to full-length reads. Sequences were annotated with PyIR, a Python wrapper for IgBLAST v1.9, using IMGT germline references to assign V/J genes and CDR3. Reads were filtered out if the reads had weak V/J assignments (E-value above 1e-6), no CDR3, stop codons, out-of-frame junctions, or ambiguous translated residues. A V3J clonotype was defined by an identical inferred V gene, J gene, and CDR3 amino acid sequence. The percentage overlap between two repertoires was calculated by dividing the number of shared unique clonotypes by the size of the smaller repertoire. Repertoire richness was assessed with RTK rarefaction, the Chao1 estimator, and Recon v2.1 estimates of unobserved clonotypes. Generation probabilities for all TCRbeta clonotypes obtained by the gDNA method from a handful of donors were computed using OLGA. The immuneACCESS repertoire file appears here via TCRdb, limited to in-frame rearrangements. These files lack a portion of the clones; in checked studies, under half of the deficit traces to unresolved V genes, and the cause of the others is not known. Clone size and the V and J calls come from that table; the DNA yielded D and trimming. Here the sample has about 510,000 clones; almost 97% occur a single time. Under 0.06% of the sample is taken by the ten largest.

This sample was included in a study of shared clonotypes between healthy human individuals (dated by TCRdb to about 2020). Study-wide context: The cohort included a few men and a couple of women between 18 and 49 years of age. Leukapheresis yielded between about 0.94 and 8.9 billion PBMCs per donor. To estimate repertoire size and how much clonotype sharing occurs between individuals, the study deeply sequenced the blood TCR repertoires of five or six healthy adults. Libraries were prepared and TCR repertoires were sequenced by different laboratories using diverse techniques, in order to increase sequencing depth and limit assay-specific biases. Per donor, three plates each were used for CD4 naive and CD4 memory, two for CD8 naive, and one for CD8 memory.

Trimming removed 7 bases from V and 14 bases from J; the gene matches leave 15 bases unexplained. From the germline V gene (reference sequence), CDR1 is LNHNV and CDR2 is YYDKDF. The CDR3 numbers 16 residues from cysteine through phenylalanine. Here the CDR3 DNA is all that survives: 48 bases in frame from base 1. Findings and caveats that apply to the study as a whole: Even with the large sequencing depth, rarefaction of the sorted-subset datasets indicated that sequencing was incomplete. Sampling was restricted to blood, and TCR repertoires in tissues likely differ from the TCR repertoires found in blood. Clonotypes shared by all four sorted-subset donors showed higher generation probabilities than non-shared clonotypes. Larger estimated clonotype richness was generally found for naive subsets than for memory subsets. Around 5.4% of naive CD4, 3.5% of naive CD8, roughly 2.5% of memory CD4, and 0.4% of memory CD8 clonotypes were shared across a few donors. Because the study included only a small number of donors, the genetic and exposure-history diversity represented was limited. Pairwise subsampling led to the expectation that sequencing depth would affect the degree of clonotype sharing among donors.

The donors were healthy, HIV-negative adults with no recently reported acute infections or vaccinations. Every donor was a Caucasian adult living in Nashville, Tennessee, USA. CD4+ T cells were enriched through magnetic negative selection, after which naive cells were positively selected on CD45RA and the remaining negative fraction served as the memory subset. After blood collection by leukapheresis, PBMCs were isolated using Ficoll-Histopaque density gradient centrifugation and then cryopreserved in the vapor phase of liquid nitrogen. Analytical flow cytometry was used to check the purity and quantity of each magnetically sorted T cell population. Genomic DNA was isolated from each sorted fraction and quantified by UV absorbance on a Nanodrop 2000c.

The sequenced material came from naive CD4+ T cells sorted from blood. The cell subset or site tag for this specimen amounts to: CD45RA+ positively selected. The V and J genes are TRBV15 and TRBJ1-6; a stretch of 12 junction bases matches TRBD1. The TCR was taken from a woman aged 30 to 39 in good health. The nucleotides are TGTGCCACCACCGATAGTGGGACAGGGGGCGCGAGGTCCCTCCACTTT. This translates into CATTDSGTGGARSLHF.